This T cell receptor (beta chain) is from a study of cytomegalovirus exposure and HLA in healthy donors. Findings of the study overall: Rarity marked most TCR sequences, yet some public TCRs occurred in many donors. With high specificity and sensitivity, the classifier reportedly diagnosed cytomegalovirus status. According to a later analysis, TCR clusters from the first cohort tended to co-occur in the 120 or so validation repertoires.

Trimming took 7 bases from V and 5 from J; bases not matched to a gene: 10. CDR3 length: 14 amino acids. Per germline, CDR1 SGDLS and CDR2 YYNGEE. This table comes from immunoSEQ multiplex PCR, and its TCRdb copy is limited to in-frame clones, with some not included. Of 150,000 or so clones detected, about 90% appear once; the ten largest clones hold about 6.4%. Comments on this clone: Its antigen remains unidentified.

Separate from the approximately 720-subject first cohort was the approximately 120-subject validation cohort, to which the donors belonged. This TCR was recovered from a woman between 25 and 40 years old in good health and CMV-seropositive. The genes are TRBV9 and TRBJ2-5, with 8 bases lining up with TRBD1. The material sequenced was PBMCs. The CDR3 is CASGESGGAETQYF. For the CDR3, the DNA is TGTGCCAGCGGGGAGTCAGGGGGCGCGGAGACCCAGTACTTC.